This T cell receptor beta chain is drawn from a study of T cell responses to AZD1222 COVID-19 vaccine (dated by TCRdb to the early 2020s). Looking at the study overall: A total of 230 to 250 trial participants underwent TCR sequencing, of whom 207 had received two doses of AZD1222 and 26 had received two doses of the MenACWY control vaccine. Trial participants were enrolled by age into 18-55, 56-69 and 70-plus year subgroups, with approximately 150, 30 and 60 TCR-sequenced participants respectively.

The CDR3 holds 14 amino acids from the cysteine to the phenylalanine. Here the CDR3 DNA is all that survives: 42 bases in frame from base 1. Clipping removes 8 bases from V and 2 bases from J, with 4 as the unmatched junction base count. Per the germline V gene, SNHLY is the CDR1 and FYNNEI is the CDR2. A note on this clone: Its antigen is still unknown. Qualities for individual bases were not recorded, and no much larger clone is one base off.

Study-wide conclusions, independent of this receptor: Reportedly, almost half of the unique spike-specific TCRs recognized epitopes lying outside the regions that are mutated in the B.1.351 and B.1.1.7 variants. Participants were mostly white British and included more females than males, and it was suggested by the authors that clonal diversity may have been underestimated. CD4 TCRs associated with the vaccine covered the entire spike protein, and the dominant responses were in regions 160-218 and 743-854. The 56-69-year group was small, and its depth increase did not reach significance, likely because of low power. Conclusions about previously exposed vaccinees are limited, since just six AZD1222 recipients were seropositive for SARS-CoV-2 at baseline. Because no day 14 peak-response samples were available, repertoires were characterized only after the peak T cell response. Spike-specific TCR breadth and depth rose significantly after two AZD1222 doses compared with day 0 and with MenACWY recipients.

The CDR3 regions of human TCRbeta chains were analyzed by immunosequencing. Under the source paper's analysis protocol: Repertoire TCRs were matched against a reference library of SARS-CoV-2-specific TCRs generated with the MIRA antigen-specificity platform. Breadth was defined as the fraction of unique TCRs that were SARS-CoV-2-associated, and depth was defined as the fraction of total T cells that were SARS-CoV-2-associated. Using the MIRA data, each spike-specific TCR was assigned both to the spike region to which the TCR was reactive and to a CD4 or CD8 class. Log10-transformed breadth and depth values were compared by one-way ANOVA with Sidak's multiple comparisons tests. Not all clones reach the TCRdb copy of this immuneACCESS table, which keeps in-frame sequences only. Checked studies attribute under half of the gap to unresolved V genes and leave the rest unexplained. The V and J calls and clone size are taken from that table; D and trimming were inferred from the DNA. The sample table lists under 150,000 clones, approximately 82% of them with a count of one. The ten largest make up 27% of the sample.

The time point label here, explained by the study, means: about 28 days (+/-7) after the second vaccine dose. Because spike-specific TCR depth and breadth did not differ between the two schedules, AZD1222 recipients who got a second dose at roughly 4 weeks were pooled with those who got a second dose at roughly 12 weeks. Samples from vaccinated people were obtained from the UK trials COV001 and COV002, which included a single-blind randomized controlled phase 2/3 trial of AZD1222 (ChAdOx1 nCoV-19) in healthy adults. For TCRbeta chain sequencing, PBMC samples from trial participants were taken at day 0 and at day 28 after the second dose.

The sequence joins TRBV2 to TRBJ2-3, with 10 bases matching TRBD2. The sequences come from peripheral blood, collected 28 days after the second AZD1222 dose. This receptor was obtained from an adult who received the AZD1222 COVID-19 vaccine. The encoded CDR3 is CASLLAGATDTQYF. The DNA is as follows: TGTGCCAGCCTCCTAGCGGGGGCCACAGATACGCAGTATTTT.